This TCR beta chain was found in a study of blood T cell repertoires in COVID-19. Study in general: T cells, B-cell-depleted T cells, or PBMCs supplied cDNA or gDNA.

Only in-frame clones appear in the TCRdb table, and some are missing; sequencing was by immunoSEQ multiplex PCR. The sample has about 190,000 clones, less than 90% seen once; the top ten hold about 6%. The V gene's germline CDR1 is ENHRY and CDR2 SYGVKD. This CDR3 is built from 15 residues. The V gene end was trimmed by 6 bases and the J gene end by 1 base; junction bases not matched to a gene: 5. What was sequenced was peripheral blood. The clonotype was recovered from a woman aged 40-49 years with acute or convalescent COVID-19. This rearrangement joins TRBV10-3 to TRBJ1-3, with 8 bases identical to TRBD1. The CDR3 DNA is TGTGCCATCAGCGAGCAGGGGGCATCTGGAAACACCATATATTTT. Translating it yields CAISEQGASGNTIYF.